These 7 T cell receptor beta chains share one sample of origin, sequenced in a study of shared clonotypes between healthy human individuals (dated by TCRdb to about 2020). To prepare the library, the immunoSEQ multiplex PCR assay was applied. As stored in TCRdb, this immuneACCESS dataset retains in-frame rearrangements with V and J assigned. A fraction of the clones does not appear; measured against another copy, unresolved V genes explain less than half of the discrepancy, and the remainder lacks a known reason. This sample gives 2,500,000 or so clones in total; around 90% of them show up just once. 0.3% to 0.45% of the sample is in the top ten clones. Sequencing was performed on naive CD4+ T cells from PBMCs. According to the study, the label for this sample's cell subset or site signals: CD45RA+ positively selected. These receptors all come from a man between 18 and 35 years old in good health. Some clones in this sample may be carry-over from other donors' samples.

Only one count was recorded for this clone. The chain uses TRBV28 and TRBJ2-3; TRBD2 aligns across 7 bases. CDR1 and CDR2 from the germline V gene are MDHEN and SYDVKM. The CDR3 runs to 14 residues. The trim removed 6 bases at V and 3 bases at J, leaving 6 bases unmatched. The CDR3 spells CASSGRMETDTQYF. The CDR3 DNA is TGTGCCAGCAGCGGGAGGATGGAAACAGATACGCAGTATTTT.

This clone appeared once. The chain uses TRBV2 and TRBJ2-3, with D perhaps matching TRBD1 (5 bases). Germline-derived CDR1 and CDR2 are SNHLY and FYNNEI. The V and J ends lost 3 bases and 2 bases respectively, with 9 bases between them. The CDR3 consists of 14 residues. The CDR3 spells CASSDDRNTDTQYF. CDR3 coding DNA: TGTGCCAGCAGTGATGACAGAAACACAGATACGCAGTATTTT.

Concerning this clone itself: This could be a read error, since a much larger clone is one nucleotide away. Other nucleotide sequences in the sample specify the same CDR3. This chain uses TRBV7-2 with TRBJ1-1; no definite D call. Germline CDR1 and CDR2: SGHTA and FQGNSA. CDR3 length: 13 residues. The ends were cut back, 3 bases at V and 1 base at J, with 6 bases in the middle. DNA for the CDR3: TGTGCCAGCAGCTTTGACGGGAACACTGAAGCTTTCTTT. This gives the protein CASSFDGNTEAFF.

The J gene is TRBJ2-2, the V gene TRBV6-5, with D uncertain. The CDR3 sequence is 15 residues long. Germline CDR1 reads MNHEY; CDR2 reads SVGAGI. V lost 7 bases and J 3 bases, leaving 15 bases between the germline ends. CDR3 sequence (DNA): TGTGCCAGCAACCGAGTCACGGGCCACACCGGGGAGCTGTTTTTT. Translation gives CASNRVTGHTGELFF.

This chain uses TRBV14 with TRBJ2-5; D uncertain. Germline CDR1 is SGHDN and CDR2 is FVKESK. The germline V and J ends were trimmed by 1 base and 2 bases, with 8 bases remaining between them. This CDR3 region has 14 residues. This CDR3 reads CASSQVGLQETQYF. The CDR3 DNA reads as TGTGCCAGCAGCCAAGTAGGGTTACAAGAGACCCAGTACTTC.

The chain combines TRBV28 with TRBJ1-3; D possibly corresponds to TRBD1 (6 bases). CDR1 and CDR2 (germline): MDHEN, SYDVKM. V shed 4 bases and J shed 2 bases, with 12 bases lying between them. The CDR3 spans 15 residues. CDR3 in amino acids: CASSSLGAAGNTIYF. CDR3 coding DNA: TGTGCCAGCAGTTCCTTGGGGGCAGCTGGAAACACCATATATTTT.

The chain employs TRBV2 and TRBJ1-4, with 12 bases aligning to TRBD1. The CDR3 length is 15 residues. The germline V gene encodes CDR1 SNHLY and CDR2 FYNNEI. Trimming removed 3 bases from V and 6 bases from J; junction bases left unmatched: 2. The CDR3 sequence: CASSEGQGAYEKLFF. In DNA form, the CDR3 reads TGTGCCAGCAGTGAGGGACAGGGGGCTTATGAAAAACTGTTTTTT.